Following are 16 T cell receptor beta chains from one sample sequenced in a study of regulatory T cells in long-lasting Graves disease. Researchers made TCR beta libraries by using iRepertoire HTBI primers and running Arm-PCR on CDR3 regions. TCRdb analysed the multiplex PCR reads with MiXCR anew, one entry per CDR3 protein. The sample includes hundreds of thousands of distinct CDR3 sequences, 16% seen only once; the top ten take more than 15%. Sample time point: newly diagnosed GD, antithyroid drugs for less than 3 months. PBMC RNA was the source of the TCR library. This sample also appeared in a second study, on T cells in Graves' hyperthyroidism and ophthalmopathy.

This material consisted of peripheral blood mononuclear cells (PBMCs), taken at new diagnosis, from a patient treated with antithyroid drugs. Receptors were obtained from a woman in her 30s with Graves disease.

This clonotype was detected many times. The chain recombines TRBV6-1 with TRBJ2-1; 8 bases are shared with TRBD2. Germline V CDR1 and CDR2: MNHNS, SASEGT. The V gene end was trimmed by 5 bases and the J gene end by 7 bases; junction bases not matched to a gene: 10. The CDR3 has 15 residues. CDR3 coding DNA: TGTGCCAGCAGTCCAGGGACTAGTGGTCTGAATGAGCAGTTCTTC. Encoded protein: CASSPGTSGLNEQFF.

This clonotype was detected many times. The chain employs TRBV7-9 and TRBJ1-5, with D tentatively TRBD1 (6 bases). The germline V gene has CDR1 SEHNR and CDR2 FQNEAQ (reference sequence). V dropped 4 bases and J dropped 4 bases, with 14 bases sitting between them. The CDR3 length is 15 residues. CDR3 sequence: CASSSGTPDNQPQHF. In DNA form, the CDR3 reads TGTGCCAGCAGCTCCGGGACACCGGATAATCAGCCCCAGCATTTT.

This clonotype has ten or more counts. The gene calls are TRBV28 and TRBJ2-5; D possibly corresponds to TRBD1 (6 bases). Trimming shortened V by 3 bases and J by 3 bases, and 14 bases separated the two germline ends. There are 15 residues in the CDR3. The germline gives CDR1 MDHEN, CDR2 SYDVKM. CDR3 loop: CASSFLGAGEETQYF. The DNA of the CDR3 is TGTGCCAGCAGTTTCCTGGGGGCCGGAGAAGAGACCCAGTACTTC.

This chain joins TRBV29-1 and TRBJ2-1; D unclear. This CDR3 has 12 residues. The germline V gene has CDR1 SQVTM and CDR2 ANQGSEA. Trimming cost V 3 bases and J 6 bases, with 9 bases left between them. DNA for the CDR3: TGCAGCGTTGACGCCGTGTCCAATGAGCAGTTCTTC. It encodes CSVDAVSNEQFF.

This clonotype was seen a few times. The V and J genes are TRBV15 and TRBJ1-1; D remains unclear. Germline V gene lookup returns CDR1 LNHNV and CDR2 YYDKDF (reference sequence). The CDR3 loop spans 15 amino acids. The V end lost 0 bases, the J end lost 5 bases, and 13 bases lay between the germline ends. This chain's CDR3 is CATSRDRGGMTEAFF. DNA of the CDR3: TGTGCCACCAGCAGAGATCGAGGAGGGATGACTGAAGCTTTCTTT.

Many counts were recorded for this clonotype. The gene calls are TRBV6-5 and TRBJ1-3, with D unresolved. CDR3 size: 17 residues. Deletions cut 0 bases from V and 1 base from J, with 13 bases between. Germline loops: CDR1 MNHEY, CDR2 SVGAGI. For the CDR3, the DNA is TGTGCCAGCAGTTACTCGAGTACAGTCACATCTGGAAACACCATATATTTT. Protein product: CASSYSSTVTSGNTIYF.

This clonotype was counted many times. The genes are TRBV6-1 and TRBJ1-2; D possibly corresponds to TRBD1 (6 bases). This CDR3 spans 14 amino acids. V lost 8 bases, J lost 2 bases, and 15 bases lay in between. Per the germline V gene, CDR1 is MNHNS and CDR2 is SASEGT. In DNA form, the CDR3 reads TGTGCCAGCTTACGGGACACGCCGAACTATGGCTACACCTTC. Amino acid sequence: CASLRDTPNYGYTF.

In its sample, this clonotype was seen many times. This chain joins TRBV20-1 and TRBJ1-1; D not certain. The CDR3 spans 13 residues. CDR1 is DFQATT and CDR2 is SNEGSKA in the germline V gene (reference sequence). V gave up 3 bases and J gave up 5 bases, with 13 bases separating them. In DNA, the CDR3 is TGCAGTGCTAGCCACTGGGAGACGACTGAAGCTTTCTTT. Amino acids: CSASHWETTEAFF.

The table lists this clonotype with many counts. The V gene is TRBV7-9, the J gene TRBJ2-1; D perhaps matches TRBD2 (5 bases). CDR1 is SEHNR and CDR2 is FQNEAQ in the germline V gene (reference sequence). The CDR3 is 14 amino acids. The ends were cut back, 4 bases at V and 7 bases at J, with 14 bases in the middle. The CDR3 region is CASSSSSQRNEQFF. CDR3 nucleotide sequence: TGTGCCAGCAGCTCTAGCTCCCAGCGGAATGAGCAGTTCTTC.

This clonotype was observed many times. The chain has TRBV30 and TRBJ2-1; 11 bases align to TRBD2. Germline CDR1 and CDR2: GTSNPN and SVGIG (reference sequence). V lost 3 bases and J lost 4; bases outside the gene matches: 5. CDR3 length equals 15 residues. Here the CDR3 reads CAWSGGLAEYNEQFF. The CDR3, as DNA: TGTGCCTGGAGCGGGGGACTAGCGGAATACAATGAGCAGTTCTTC. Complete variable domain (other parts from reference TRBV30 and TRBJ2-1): SQTIHQWPATLVQPVGSPLSLECTVEGTSNPNLYWYRQAAGRGLQLLFYSVGIGQISSEVPQNLSASRPQDRQFILSSKKLLLSDSGFYLCAWSGGLAEYNEQFFGPGTRLTVL.

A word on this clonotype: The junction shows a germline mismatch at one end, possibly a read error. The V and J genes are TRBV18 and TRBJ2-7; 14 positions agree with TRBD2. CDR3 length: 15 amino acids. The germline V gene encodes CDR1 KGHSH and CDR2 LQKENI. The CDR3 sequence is CAGSPGTSGSSEQYF. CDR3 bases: TGTGCCGGCTCACCTGGGACTAGCGGGAGTTCCGAGCAGTACTTC.

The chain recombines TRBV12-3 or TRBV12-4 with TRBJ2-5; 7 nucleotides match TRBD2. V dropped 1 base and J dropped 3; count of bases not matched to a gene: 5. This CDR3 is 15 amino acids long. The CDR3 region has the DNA TGTGCCAGCAGTTTAGTGGGAGGGGTAGAAGAGACCCAGTACTTC. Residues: CASSLVGGVEETQYF.

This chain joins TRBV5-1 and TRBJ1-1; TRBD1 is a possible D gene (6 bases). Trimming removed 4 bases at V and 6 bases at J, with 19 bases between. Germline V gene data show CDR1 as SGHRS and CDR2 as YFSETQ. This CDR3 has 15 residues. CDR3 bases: TGCGCCAGCAGCCTGCTTGACAGGATCAAGGCTGAAGCTTTCTTT. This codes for CASSLLDRIKAEAFF.

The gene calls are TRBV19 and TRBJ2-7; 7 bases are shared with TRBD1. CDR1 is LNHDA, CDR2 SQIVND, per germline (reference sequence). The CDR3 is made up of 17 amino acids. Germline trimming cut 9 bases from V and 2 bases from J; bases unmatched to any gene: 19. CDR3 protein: CASLGDSGVFTPYEQYF. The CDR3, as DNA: TGTGCCAGCCTAGGGGACAGTGGTGTTTTCACACCCTACGAGCAGTACTTC.

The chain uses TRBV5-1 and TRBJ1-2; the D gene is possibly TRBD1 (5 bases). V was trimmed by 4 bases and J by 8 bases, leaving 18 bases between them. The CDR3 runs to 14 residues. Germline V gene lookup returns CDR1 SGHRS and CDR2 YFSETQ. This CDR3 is CASSLDGSGLGYTF. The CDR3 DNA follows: TGCGCCAGCAGCCTGGACGGGTCAGGGCTCGGCTACACCTTC.

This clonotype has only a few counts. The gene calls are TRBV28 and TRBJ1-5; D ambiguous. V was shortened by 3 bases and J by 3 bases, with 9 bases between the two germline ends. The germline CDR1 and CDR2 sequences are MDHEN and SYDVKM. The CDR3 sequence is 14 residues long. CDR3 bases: TGTGCCAGCAGTTTCCAGACACCCAATCAGCCCCAGCATTTT. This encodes CASSFQTPNQPQHF. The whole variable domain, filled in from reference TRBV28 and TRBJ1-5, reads DVKVTQSSRYLVKRTGEKVFLECVQDMDHENMFWYRQDPGLGLRLIYFSYDVKMKEKGDIPEGYSVSREKKERFSLILESASTNQTSMYLCASSFQTPNQPQHFGDGTRLSIL.